The 6 T cell receptor beta chains below come from one sample, sequenced in a study of radiation and T cells in renal cell carcinoma. The sample's time point: blood 4 weeks post-SBRT, at nephrectomy. As to treatment: 15 Gy SBRT to primary tumor, nephrectomy 4 weeks later. Some clones are missing from TCRdb's copy, which holds only in-frame ones; the method was immunoSEQ multiplex PCR. Of just under 150,000 clones listed, 65% to 90% are singletons. Material: blood, obtained from a patient whose treatment included radiotherapy and nephrectomy. These TCRs come from a woman aged 45-59 years with renal cell carcinoma.

This clone was counted only a few times. The rearrangement joins TRBV10-1 to TRBJ2-2; D is possibly TRBD1 (5 bases). Germline V gene sequence: CDR1 WNHNN, CDR2 SYGVQD (reference sequence). Trimming removed 2 bases from V and 3 bases from J, with 10 bases in between. The CDR3 runs 15 residues. CDR3 amino acids: CASSEITGDTGELFF. In nucleotides, the CDR3 is TGCGCCAGCAGTGAGATAACAGGAGACACCGGGGAGCTGTTTTTT.

The chain employs TRBV28 and TRBJ1-1, with TRBD1 matching 11 bases. Germline V gene data show CDR1 as MDHEN and CDR2 as SYDVKM. The CDR3 length is 17 residues. Trimming at V came to 7 bases and at J to 7 bases, leaving 17 bases not matched to a gene. CDR3 sequence: CASTTRQDRGLEIEAFF. In DNA form, the CDR3 reads TGTGCCAGCACCACGCGGCAGGACAGGGGGCTGGAGATTGAAGCTTTCTTT. Full variable domain (remainder filled in from reference TRBV28 and TRBJ1-1): DVKVTQSSRYLVKRTGEKVFLECVQDMDHENMFWYRQDPGLGLRLIYFSYDVKMKEKGDIPEGYSVSREKKERFSLILESASTNQTSMYLCASTTRQDRGLEIEAFFGQGTRLTVV.

The rearrangement joins TRBV28 to TRBJ2-7, with no clear D. Germline-derived CDR1 and CDR2 are MDHEN and SYDVKM. CDR3 size: 12 residues. The V gene lost 4 bases and the J gene lost 6 bases, with 10 bases spanning the gap. The CDR3 sequence is CASSWTGAEQYF. The CDR3 DNA sequence: TGTGCCAGCAGTTGGACGGGTGCCGAGCAGTACTTC.

This chain connects TRBV6-6 to TRBJ1-1, with 8 bases identical to TRBD1. Trimming at V came to 6 bases and at J to 10 bases, leaving 7 bases not matched to a gene. Germline CDR1 reads MNHNY; CDR2 reads SVGAGI (reference sequence). This CDR3 contains 12 residues. The CDR3 spells CASSPTDRGAFF. Here the CDR3 DNA reads TGTGCCAGCAGCCCGACCGACAGGGGAGCTTTCTTT.

Only one count was recorded for this clone. The chain employs TRBV20-1 and TRBJ2-7; TRBD2 might be the D (5 bases). The CDR3 sequence is 11 residues long. The V and J ends lost 6 bases and 2 bases respectively, with 8 bases between them. Germline lookup yields CDR1 DFQATT and CDR2 SNEGSKA (reference sequence). The CDR3 DNA reads as TGCAGTGCAACCGGGACCTACGAGCAGTACTTC. It codes for CSATGTYEQYF.

V gene TRBV30 combines with J gene TRBJ1-6; 7 bases are a match to TRBD1. The CDR3 is 15 amino acids. Germline trimming cut 8 bases from V and 9 bases from J; bases unmatched to any gene: 16. The germline gives CDR1 GTSNPN, CDR2 SVGIG (reference sequence). CDR3 in DNA: TGTGCCCGGTCCCGGGAAGGGGGCGGCGGTTCACCCCTCCACTTT. This translates into CARSREGGGGSPLHF.